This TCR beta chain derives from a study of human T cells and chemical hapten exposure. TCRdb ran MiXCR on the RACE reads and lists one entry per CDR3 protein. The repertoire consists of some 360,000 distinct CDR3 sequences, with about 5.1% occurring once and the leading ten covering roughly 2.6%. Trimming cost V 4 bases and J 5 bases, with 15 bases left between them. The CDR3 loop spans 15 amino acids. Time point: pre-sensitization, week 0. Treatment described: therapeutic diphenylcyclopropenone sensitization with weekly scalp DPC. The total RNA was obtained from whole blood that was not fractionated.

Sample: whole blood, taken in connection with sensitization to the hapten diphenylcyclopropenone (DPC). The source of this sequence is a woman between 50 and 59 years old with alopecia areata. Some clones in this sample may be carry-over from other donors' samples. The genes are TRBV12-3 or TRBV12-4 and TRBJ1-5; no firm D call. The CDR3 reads CASSSKGWQDQPQHF. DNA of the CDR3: TGTGCCAGCAGTTCAAAGGGCTGGCAAGATCAGCCCCAGCATTTT.